This TCR beta chain was captured by sequencing in a study of blood T cell repertoires in COVID-19. V was trimmed by 7 bases and J by 6 bases, leaving 18 bases between them. Germline CDR1 reads MDHEN; CDR2 reads SYDVKM. This CDR3 comprises 14 residues. TCRdb's table, derived via immunoSEQ multiplex PCR, lists solely in-frame clones and lacks some. The sample lists tens of thousands of clones, roughly three quarters seen once, with approximately 15% in the top ten. The sequence was collected from a man in his 70s with active or convalescent COVID-19. The rearrangement joins TRBV28 to TRBJ1-2; tentative D call: TRBD1 (6 bases). Input material: peripheral blood. CDR3 amino acids: CASNLGGKKDGYTF. Here the CDR3 DNA reads TGTGCCAGCAACCTAGGGGGAAAGAAGGATGGCTACACCTTC.